This TCR beta chain is from a study of shared clonotypes between healthy human individuals. Some clones are missing from TCRdb's copy, which holds only in-frame ones; the method was immunoSEQ multiplex PCR. This table holds a few million clones, roughly 90% found once. There are 14 residues in the CDR3. V was clipped by 6 bases and J by 4 bases, with 15 bases between them. Germline loops: CDR1 SGHDN, CDR2 FVKESK. The source of this sequence is a man aged 18 to 30 in good health. Some clones in this sample may be carry-over from other donors' samples. This chain joins TRBV14 and TRBJ2-5; no firm D call. The sequencing input was naive CD4+ T cells from PBMCs. Subset noted: CD45RA+ positively selected. The CDR3 nucleotides are TGTGCCAGCAGTTCTAGATGGCTACTAGAGACCCAGTACTTC. It is translated as CASSSRWLLETQYF.